This note documents a single T cell receptor beta chain sequence. The sample comes from a study of shared T cell receptors in the human thymus. Germline-derived CDR1 and CDR2 are SGHVS and FNYEAQ. The CDR3 length is 16 residues. Trimming removed 2 bases from V and 8 bases from J, with 21 bases in between. Libraries were prepared by immunoSEQ multiplex PCR; TCRdb keeps only in-frame clonotypes and omits some of them. Altogether some 760,000 clones are present, roughly 88% being singletons, with the ten largest covering around 0.0099%. The same data also went into a second study, on human thymus T cells. That publication notes: Resected material from corrective heart surgery provided the thymus tissue analysed. Thymic and blood repertoires seemed to favor certain V and J genes.

The sequence was obtained from a girl under three years old with a congenital heart defect. The V and J genes are TRBV7-6 and TRBJ1-1, with D tentatively TRBD1 (6 bases). Sequences were obtained from thymocytes. The CDR3 DNA is TGTGCCAGCAGCTTAAATATGAGGGAGACCGGGACAGAAGCTTTCTTT. Protein product: CASSLNMRETGTEAFF.